Given below is one T cell receptor beta chain in context. As yet, its antigen is unknown. This specimen belongs to a study of cytomegalovirus exposure and HLA in healthy donors. This PCR relied on a set of 60 Vbeta primers and 13 Jbeta primers. As processed by the authors: An analysis that came later counted 73 million or so unique TCR beta chains, approximately 11 million shared. Sequencing was performed with immunoSEQ multiplex PCR; in TCRdb, only in-frame clones are kept and a portion is missing. The DNA gave D and trimming, while V, J and clone size come from that table. The profile covers around 140,000 clones, with roughly 80% appearing a single time and less than 3.5% taken by the ten largest. Study results and limitations: Some 17,000 TCR beta sequences were associated with HLA alleles at 0.05 false discovery rate in a later analysis. TCR beta V- and J-gene trimming, according to a later analysis, was linked to a missense DCLRE1C variant. A later analysis reportedly found fewer N-insertions in an Asian-associated ancestry cluster than the approximately 670-donor mean.

The CDR3 extends over 18 amino acids. Germline CDR1 MGHRA, CDR2 YSYEKL. V shed 1 base and J 4 bases; nucleotides not matched to a gene: 8. The sequence was obtained from a woman under 40 in good health and CMV-seronegative. Input material: PBMCs. The gene calls are TRBV4-1 and TRBJ2-1, with 12 bases fitting TRBD2. For the CDR3, the DNA is TGCGCCAGCAGCCAAGCGCGCCTAGCGGGGGGGCGATACAATGAGCAGTTCTTC. This encodes CASSQARLAGGRYNEQFF.